The clone carrying this T cell receptor beta chain has only a few counts. Its antigen is still unknown. CDR1 is MNHEY, CDR2 SMNVEV, per germline (reference sequence). This CDR3 contains 13 residues. V lost 7 bases and J lost 3, with 12 bases in between. Authors' methods: Samples had a median of around 88,000 TCRs, ranging roughly 23,224 to 750,000. Using its own MiXCR run on the RACE reads, TCRdb lists one record per CDR3 protein. The V and J calls shown here were made by TCRdb, not taken from the authors' results. Among over 100,000 distinct CDR3 sequences listed, roughly 10% were seen once. The sample originates from a study of human T cells and chemical hapten exposure. As for the study in general: The study sensitized with 2% DPC on an approximately 2 cm by approximately 2 cm patch of upper inner arm skin. Study observations and caveats: It was expanded TCRs that formed significantly more large CDR3 similarity clusters than controls did.

Time point given: patch test 3, about 24 weeks after DPC sensitization. Treatment meaning: therapeutic diphenylcyclopropenone sensitization with weekly scalp DPC. It was unfractionated whole blood from which total RNA was extracted. This sequence was found in a woman aged 45-65 years with alopecia areata. Some clones in this sample may be carry-over from other donors' samples. The chain recombines TRBV27 with TRBJ1-1; no firm D call. The sample here was whole blood, taken in connection with sensitization to the hapten diphenylcyclopropenone (DPC). In DNA form, the CDR3 reads TGTGCCAGCAAGAGAGGACCGCACACTGAAGCTTTCTTT. This sequence encodes CASKRGPHTEAFF.